These 23 T cell receptor beta chains came from one sample sequenced in a study of CD8 T cells in ankylosing spondylitis. TCRdb used MiXCR to reprocess the 5' RACE reads, holding one entry per CDR3 protein. The sample consists of 29,000 or so distinct CDR3 sequences, nearly 5.5% of them appearing once. The source material was blood, either unsorted or a sorted T cell fraction (not recorded which). These receptors originate from a female donor with ankylosing spondylitis or in good health (not recorded which).

This clonotype was recorded many times. The V call is TRBV9, the J call TRBJ2-1; 12 bases agree with TRBD2. Germline V CDR1 and CDR2: SGDLS, YYNGEE. Trimming at V came to 4 bases and at J to 8 bases, leaving 7 bases not matched to a gene. CDR3 length equals 15 residues. CDR3 protein: CASSLTSGSFYEQFF. The DNA for the CDR3 is TGTGCCAGCAGCTTGACTAGCGGGAGTTTCTATGAGCAGTTCTTC.

This clonotype was counted many times. This chain links TRBV9 with TRBJ2-3; unclear D gene. The length of the CDR3 is 14 residues. V lost 0 bases and J 2 bases, leaving 7 bases between the germline ends. Germline CDR1 is SGDLS and CDR2 is YYNGEE. The CDR3: CASSVDGFTDTQYF. In DNA, the CDR3 is TGTGCCAGCAGCGTAGATGGGTTCACAGATACGCAGTATTTT.

The chain uses TRBV9 and TRBJ2-3; a weak D match, TRBD2 (6 bases). V was trimmed by 1 base and J by 4 bases, leaving 13 bases between them. The CDR3 totals 15 residues. The germline V gene encodes CDR1 SGDLS and CDR2 YYNGEE. CDR3 nucleotide sequence: TGTGCCAGCAGCGTAACGGGGGACTTAGCAGATACGCAGTATTTT. Protein product: CASSVTGDLADTQYF.

Written as DNA, the CDR3 is TGTGCCAGCAGCGTAGCTAGCGGGAACTACAATGAGCAGTTCTTC. Amino acids: CASSVASGNYNEQFF. The chain couples TRBV9 to TRBJ2-1; 9 nucleotides line up with TRBD2. Trimming at V came to 0 bases and at J to 3 bases, leaving 1 base not matched to a gene. The CDR3 is made up of 15 amino acids. Germline V CDR1 and CDR2: SGDLS, YYNGEE.

In its sample, this clonotype is medium-sized (0.01 to 0.1%). The chain is built from TRBV9 and TRBJ2-1, with TRBD2 matching 12 bases. The CDR3 loop spans 15 amino acids. The trim removed 3 bases at V and 6 bases at J, leaving 4 bases unmatched. Germline V gives CDR1 SGDLS, CDR2 YYNGEE. CDR3 bases: TGTGCCAGCAGCGCTAGCGGGAGGGGTTCCAATGAGCAGTTCTTC. Translated, it gives CASSASGRGSNEQFF. Together with reference TRBV9 and TRBJ2-1, the CDR3 gives the full variable domain: DSGVTQTPKHLITATGQRVTLRCSPRSGDLSVYWYQQSLDQGLQFLIQYYNGEERAKGNILERFSAQQFPDLHSELNLSSLELGDSALYFCASSASGRGSNEQFFGPGTRLTVL.

This clonotype is labeled as medium-sized. The gene calls are TRBV9 and TRBJ1-1; D call uncertain. Germline loops: CDR1 SGDLS, CDR2 YYNGEE. This CDR3 has 14 amino acids. V lost 0 bases and J lost 5, with 11 bases in between. The CDR3 DNA is TGTGCCAGCAGCGTAGTCTCCACGGGGACTGAAGCTTTCTTT. It codes for CASSVVSTGTEAFF. Drawing the rest from reference TRBV9 and TRBJ1-1, the complete variable domain is DSGVTQTPKHLITATGQRVTLRCSPRSGDLSVYWYQQSLDQGLQFLIQYYNGEERAKGNILERFSAQQFPDLHSELNLSSLELGDSALYFCASSVVSTGTEAFFGQGTRLTVV.

By share of the sample, this clonotype is medium-sized. The chain uses TRBV9 and TRBJ1-1, with TRBD1 as a possible D gene (5 bases). Germline V gene data show CDR1 as SGDLS and CDR2 as YYNGEE. The CDR3 consists of 14 residues. Trimming cost V 5 bases and J 5 bases, with 16 bases left between them. CDR3 protein: CASRGPGRGTEAFF. CDR3 coding DNA: TGTGCCAGCAGGGGTCCAGGGCGAGGGACTGAAGCTTTCTTT.

There are many counts of this clonotype. The rearrangement links TRBV9 to TRBJ2-3; D gene uncertain. This CDR3 has 16 residues. Trimming removed 2 bases from V and 6 bases from J, with 19 bases in between. Germline V gene data show CDR1 as SGDLS and CDR2 as YYNGEE. CDR3 in DNA: TGTGCCAGCAGCGTCCTCGGCTCCATCAACGGGGATACGCAGTATTTT. This codes for CASSVLGSINGDTQYF. Filled out from reference TRBV9 and TRBJ2-3, the complete variable domain reads DSGVTQTPKHLITATGQRVTLRCSPRSGDLSVYWYQQSLDQGLQFLIQYYNGEERAKGNILERFSAQQFPDLHSELNLSSLELGDSALYFCASSVLGSINGDTQYFGPGTRLTVL.

This clonotype was seen repeatedly, ten times or more. This sequence joins TRBV9 and TRBJ2-2, with D maybe TRBD1 (5 bases). Germline V lookup: CDR1 SGDLS, CDR2 YYNGEE. V was shortened by 5 bases and J by 3 bases, with 17 bases between the two germline ends. The CDR3 contains 16 residues. The chain's CDR3 is CASRPSGQAYTGELFF. The DNA for the CDR3 is TGTGCCAGCAGGCCATCAGGGCAGGCCTACACCGGGGAGCTGTTTTTT.

In its sample, this clonotype is medium-sized. The rearrangement links TRBV9 to TRBJ2-4, with TRBD2 matching over 9 bases. This CDR3 contains 15 residues. The germline V gene encodes CDR1 SGDLS and CDR2 YYNGEE. Trimming at V came to 0 bases and at J to 6 bases, leaving 4 bases not matched to a gene. The CDR3 coding sequence is TGTGCCAGCAGCGTAGAAGGAGCGGGGGGAAACATTCAGTACTTC. Its translation is CASSVEGAGGNIQYF.

This clonotype is medium-sized in the sample. CDR3 nucleotide sequence: TGTGCCAGCAGCGTAACAGGGAACACTGAAGCTTTCTTT. Translating it yields CASSVTGNTEAFF. The chain combines TRBV9 with TRBJ1-1; TRBD1 might be the D (5 bases). V was shortened by 1 base and J by 1 base, with 5 bases between the two germline ends. Per the germline V gene, CDR1 is SGDLS and CDR2 is YYNGEE. The CDR3 is 13 amino acids.

The table lists this clonotype with many counts. The chain uses TRBV9 and TRBJ2-3; D is perhaps TRBD2 (6 bases). Trimming pared 3 bases from V and 2 bases from J, leaving 13 bases between. Germline V gene data show CDR1 as SGDLS and CDR2 as YYNGEE. The length of the CDR3 is 15 residues. CDR3 nucleotide sequence: TGTGCCAGCAGCGAACCGGGACTTGACACAGATACGCAGTATTTT. Residues: CASSEPGLDTDTQYF.

This clonotype was detected ten times or more. This chain connects TRBV9 to TRBJ2-2; TRBD2 might be the D (5 bases). Trimming shortened V by 0 bases and J by 7 bases, and 13 bases separated the two germline ends. Germline CDR1 and CDR2: SGDLS and YYNGEE. The CDR3 totals 15 residues. In DNA form, the CDR3 reads TGTGCCAGCAGCGTAGAGCCGTCTGGGAGCGGGGAGCTGTTTTTT. Translation: CASSVEPSGSGELFF. Complete variable domain (other parts from reference TRBV9 and TRBJ2-2): DSGVTQTPKHLITATGQRVTLRCSPRSGDLSVYWYQQSLDQGLQFLIQYYNGEERAKGNILERFSAQQFPDLHSELNLSSLELGDSALYFCASSVEPSGSGELFFGEGSRLTVL.

This clonotype has a handful of counts. The DNA of the CDR3 is TGTGCCAGCAGCGTGAGTGCGGGAGAGAGGGGGTCGAGGACAGATACGCAGTATTTT. Translated: CASSVSAGERGSRTDTQYF. The V call is TRBV9, the J call TRBJ2-3; TRBD2 is a possible D gene (7 bases). Trimming removed 2 bases at V and 3 bases at J, with 25 bases between. CDR3 length equals 19 residues. Germline assignment: CDR1 SGDLS and CDR2 YYNGEE.

In its sample, this clonotype was seen many times. The chain couples TRBV9 to TRBJ2-5; no definite D call. Per germline, CDR1 SGDLS and CDR2 YYNGEE. CDR3 length: 15 amino acids. Between the trimmed V and J ends, which lost 0 bases and 1 base, there was a span of 10 bases. The CDR3, as DNA: TGTGCCAGCAGCGTAGACGGAGCGCTCCAAGAGACCCAGTACTTC. It codes for CASSVDGALQETQYF.

This clonotype was recorded at least ten times. V gene TRBV9 combines with J gene TRBJ2-1; no definite D call. Germline CDR1 and CDR2: SGDLS and YYNGEE. CDR3 length: 11 residues. V lost 0 bases and J lost 9, with 4 bases in between. CDR3 residues: CASSVGSEQFF. For the CDR3, the DNA is TGTGCCAGCAGCGTAGGCAGTGAGCAGTTCTTC.

Ten or more counts support this clonotype. The genes are TRBV9 and TRBJ2-5; 11 nucleotides agree with TRBD2. Looked up from germline, CDR1 is SGDLS and CDR2 is YYNGEE. Losses at the gene ends were 3 bases for V and 7 bases for J; bases not matched to a gene: 11. CDR3 length: 16 amino acids. The CDR3 region has the DNA TGTGCCAGCAGCGCGGCACTAGCGGGGGTTTCGGTGACCCAGTACTTC. Translated, it gives CASSAALAGVSVTQYF.

This clonotype was seen at least ten times. The rearrangement links TRBV9 to TRBJ2-5, with 7 bases aligning to TRBD1. From germline, CDR1 is SGDLS and CDR2 YYNGEE. After removal of 3 bases from V and 2 bases from J, the junction contained 10 bases not matched to a gene. CDR3 length equals 16 residues. The CDR3 sequence is CASSARDRSRQETQYF. For the CDR3, the DNA is TGTGCCAGCAGCGCCCGGGACAGATCCAGGCAAGAGACCCAGTACTTC. The entire variable domain, with the rest obtained from reference TRBV9 and TRBJ2-5, is as follows: DSGVTQTPKHLITATGQRVTLRCSPRSGDLSVYWYQQSLDQGLQFLIQYYNGEERAKGNILERFSAQQFPDLHSELNLSSLELGDSALYFCASSARDRSRQETQYFGPGTRLLVL.

This chain links TRBV9 with TRBJ2-7, with TRBD2 identical over 9 bases. Trimming took 1 base from V and 5 from J; bases not matched to a gene: 7. The CDR3 runs 15 residues. CDR1 SGDLS and CDR2 YYNGEE come from the germline V gene. CDR3 in DNA: TGTGCCAGCAGCGTATCGGGAGCGGGAGGCAACGAGCAGTACTTC. Amino acids: CASSVSGAGGNEQYF.

In its sample, this clonotype was seen many times. The chain combines TRBV9 with TRBJ1-2, with D maybe TRBD1 (5 bases). Germline V gives CDR1 SGDLS, CDR2 YYNGEE. Trimming cost V 3 bases and J 2 bases, with 14 bases left between them. This CDR3 has 15 residues. CDR3 loop: CASSARDGRNYGYTF. The CDR3 DNA reads as TGTGCCAGCAGCGCACGGGACGGGAGGAACTATGGCTACACCTTC.

This clonotype was picked up many times. The J gene is TRBJ2-1, the V gene TRBV9; 8 bases match TRBD2. Germline V gene data show CDR1 as SGDLS and CDR2 as YYNGEE. The CDR3 contains 13 residues. J lost 10 bases, V lost 4 bases, and 7 bases had no gene match. In nucleotides, the CDR3 is TGTGCCAGCAGCCCGGGGGGGGCTCCCGAGCAGTTCTTC. This translates into CASSPGGAPEQFF.

Ten or more counts support this clonotype. V is TRBV9 and J is TRBJ2-3, with 9 bases matching TRBD1. Germline lookup yields CDR1 SGDLS and CDR2 YYNGEE. After removal of 4 bases from V and 4 bases from J, the junction contained 7 bases not matched to a gene. The CDR3 loop spans 15 amino acids. CDR3 nucleotide sequence: TGTGCCAGCAGCTTCCGGGACAGGGTCCCAGATACGCAGTATTTT. This translates into CASSFRDRVPDTQYF.

The table lists this clonotype with many counts. The rearrangement links TRBV9 to TRBJ2-3; the D gene is possibly TRBD2 (6 bases). CDR3 length: 15 residues. V shed 1 base and J shed 5 bases, with 14 bases lying between them. In germline, CDR1 is SGDLS, CDR2 YYNGEE. The CDR3 sequence: CASSVMVYGGDTQYF. The CDR3 DNA is TGTGCCAGCAGCGTAATGGTTTACGGGGGAGATACGCAGTATTTT.